The 23 T cell receptor beta chains given below trace back to one sample, sequenced in a study of blood T cell repertoires in COVID-19. Using immunoSEQ multiplex PCR, the repertoire was profiled, and TCRdb retains in-frame clones only, with some absent. The sample lists about 20,000 clones; 88% were seen once. What was sequenced was peripheral blood. These receptors were collected from a human donor in a cohort sampled during active COVID-19.

For the CDR3, the DNA is TGTGCCAGCAGCTTAGTTCTAGCGGGAATAGATGAGCAGTTCTTC. Translating gives CASSLVLAGIDEQFF. The chain carries TRBV13 and TRBJ2-1, with TRBD2 matching over 9 bases. The CDR3 is made up of 15 amino acids. V trimming: 1 base; J trimming: 8 bases; junction bases outside the gene matches: 6. Germline values: CDR1 PRHDT, CDR2 FYEKMQ (reference sequence).

The V gene is TRBV24-1, the J gene TRBJ1-1, with 12 bases identical to TRBD1. V dropped 8 bases and J dropped 6; count of bases not matched to a gene: 9. CDR3 length: 15 amino acids. CDR1 is KGHDR, CDR2 SFDVKD, per germline. CDR3 bases: TGTGCCACCACCGAGGGACAGGGGGCGCGGGCTGAAGCTTTCTTT. It yields the protein CATTEGQGARAEAFF.

This clone was observed once. The V call is TRBV27, the J call TRBJ2-3; 7 bases align to TRBD2. The CDR3 contains 16 residues. Losses at the gene ends were 0 bases for V and 0 bases for J; bases not matched to a gene: 3. Germline V gene data show CDR1 as MNHEY and CDR2 as SMNVEV (reference sequence). Here the CDR3 reads CASSLSGAGSTDTQYF. CDR3 nucleotides: TGTGCCAGCAGTTTATCTGGAGCGGGGAGCACAGATACGCAGTATTTT.

CDR3 residues: CASSERQGQPQHF. The DNA of the CDR3 is TGTGCCAGCAGTGAAAGACAGGGCCAGCCCCAGCATTTT. The genes are TRBV6-1 and TRBJ1-5; TRBD1 agrees at 7 bases. The CDR3 sequence is 13 residues long. CDR1 is MNHNS, CDR2 SASEGT, per germline. The junction had 2 bases not matched to a gene; V was cut back by 2 bases and J by 7 bases.

The J gene is TRBJ2-7, the V gene TRBV7-9, with 10 positions matching TRBD1. Germline-derived CDR1 and CDR2 are SEHNR and FQNEAQ (reference sequence). CDR3 length: 15 amino acids. V trimming: 5 bases; J trimming: 2 bases; junction bases outside the gene matches: 6. The CDR3 coding sequence is TGTGCCAGCAGCGCCCGGGACAGGGGTCCCTACGAGCAGTACTTC. Translated: CASSARDRGPYEQYF. Complete variable domain (other parts from reference TRBV7-9 and TRBJ2-7): DTGVSQNPRHKITKRGQNVTFRCDPISEHNRLYWYRQTLGQGPEFLTYFQNEAQLEKSRLLSDRFSAERPKGSFSTLEIQRTEQGDSAMYLCASSARDRGPYEQYFGPGTRLTVT.

V is TRBV4-1 and J is TRBJ2-1; TRBD1 is a possible D gene (7 bases). This CDR3 contains 15 residues. The germline CDR1 and CDR2 sequences are MGHRA and YSYEKL. Trimming left V 0 bases short and J 8 bases short, with 14 bases between. CDR3: CASSQDSGRGYEQFF. The CDR3 region has the DNA TGCGCCAGCAGCCAAGATAGCGGCAGGGGGTATGAGCAGTTCTTC.

The genes are TRBV19 and TRBJ2-1; D unclear. CDR1 LNHDA and CDR2 SQIVND come from the germline V gene (reference sequence). The CDR3 covers 16 residues. V lost 1 base and J 4 bases, leaving 14 bases between the germline ends. The CDR3 loop reads CASSIGPGQSYNEQFF. DNA for the CDR3: TGTGCCAGTAGTATAGGCCCTGGGCAGAGTTACAATGAGCAGTTCTTC. The full variable domain, rest sourced from reference TRBV19 and TRBJ2-1, is DGGITQSPKYLFRKEGQNVTLSCEQNLNHDAMYWYRQDPGQGLRLIYYSQIVNDFQKGDIAEGYSVSREKKESFPLTVTSAQKNPTAFYLCASSIGPGQSYNEQFFGPGTRLTVL.

The chain joins TRBV20-1 to TRBJ1-1; no clear D gene. Germline CDR1 reads DFQATT; CDR2 reads SNEGSKA (reference sequence). Trimming took off 7 bases at V and 7 bases at J, with 13 bases between the two ends. The CDR3 has 11 residues. CDR3 bases: TGCAGTGGGGCTCGGGAAATTGAAGCTTTCTTT. It is translated as CSGAREIEAFF.

V usage is TRBV24-1 and J usage is TRBJ1-1, with 9 nucleotides matching TRBD1. J was trimmed by 5 bases and V by 3 bases; bases with no gene match: 6. CDR1 is KGHDR and CDR2 is SFDVKD in the germline V gene. The CDR3 loop spans 15 amino acids. This chain's CDR3 is CATSDRGGTGTEAFF. CDR3 DNA sequence: TGTGCCACCAGTGATCGTGGAGGGACAGGGACTGAAGCTTTCTTT.

The chain carries TRBV6-2 or TRBV6-3 and TRBJ2-3; maybe TRBD2 (5 bases). The ends were cut back, 6 bases at V and 5 bases at J, with 15 bases in the middle. In germline, CDR1 is MNHEY, CDR2 SVGEGT. This CDR3 region has 14 residues. The CDR3 DNA follows: TGTGCCAGCAGCCCTATAGGGAGAGAAGATACGCAGTATTTT. Residues: CASSPIGREDTQYF.

The chain is built from TRBV28 and TRBJ1-4, with TRBD1 identical over 7 bases. With V trimmed by 6 bases and J by 8 bases, 9 bases remained unmatched. The CDR3 sequence is 14 residues long. Germline CDR1 MDHEN, CDR2 SYDVKM. The CDR3 is CASSPGQSKEKLFF. The CDR3 DNA is TGTGCCAGCAGCCCGGGACAGTCGAAGGAAAAACTGTTTTTT.

The chain carries TRBV5-5 and TRBJ1-2; no clear D. V lost 1 base and J 2 bases, leaving 9 bases between the germline ends. CDR3 size: 14 residues. Germline CDR1 and CDR2: SGHKS and YYEKEE (reference sequence). CDR3: CASSLSQRNYGYTF. The DNA for the CDR3 is TGTGCCAGCAGCTTGAGTCAGCGAAACTATGGCTACACCTTC.

This rearrangement joins TRBV27 to TRBJ2-5, with 12 bases fitting TRBD2. Germline V lookup: CDR1 MNHEY, CDR2 SMNVEV (reference sequence). V lost 1 base to trimming and J lost 5 bases; unmatched junction nucleotides: 11. The CDR3 spans 18 residues. The CDR3 reads CASSLFPSRLAGEETQYF. CDR3 DNA sequence: TGTGCCAGCAGTTTATTCCCCTCTCGACTAGCGGGAGAGGAGACCCAGTACTTC.

J is TRBJ2-5 and V is TRBV24-1, with TRBD1 matching 10 bases. The junction had 8 bases not matched to a gene; V was cut back by 4 bases and J by 4 bases. The CDR3 has 16 amino acids. The V gene's germline CDR1 is KGHDR and CDR2 SFDVKD. CDR3 region: CATSELTGGLGETQYF. As DNA, the CDR3 is TGTGCCACCAGTGAACTGACAGGGGGCCTTGGAGAGACCCAGTACTTC.

The chain is built from TRBV7-8 and TRBJ1-2; D is perhaps TRBD1 (5 bases). V lost 0 bases, J lost 4 bases, and 30 bases lay in between. CDR3 size: 21 residues. Per the germline V gene, CDR1 is SGHVS and CDR2 is FQNEAQ. CDR3 sequence: CASSLARVDRILLNDLYGYTF. As DNA, the CDR3 is TGTGCCAGCAGCTTAGCTCGGGTAGACAGAATCTTGCTAAACGACCTCTATGGCTACACCTTC.

This clone was found a few times. The chain carries TRBV28 and TRBJ1-4; 9 bases match TRBD1. Per the germline V gene, CDR1 is MDHEN and CDR2 is SYDVKM. There are 18 residues in the CDR3. V lost 2 bases and J lost 2; bases outside the gene matches: 9. The CDR3 bases are TGTGCCAGCAGTTTAAAGGGACAGGGCTTAACGACTAATGAAAAACTGTTTTTT. Amino acids: CASSLKGQGLTTNEKLFF. The complete variable domain, with remaining parts taken from reference TRBV28 and TRBJ1-4, reads DVKVTQSSRYLVKRTGEKVFLECVQDMDHENMFWYRQDPGLGLRLIYFSYDVKMKEKGDIPEGYSVSREKKERFSLILESASTNQTSMYLCASSLKGQGLTTNEKLFFGSGTQLSVL.

This chain uses TRBV27 with TRBJ2-5, with TRBD1 as a possible D gene (6 bases). Trimming removed 6 bases at V and 5 bases at J, with 10 bases between. This CDR3 contains 12 residues. CDR1 MNHEY and CDR2 SMNVEV come from the germline V gene (reference sequence). This chain's CDR3 is CASSFQGETQYF. The CDR3 DNA reads as TGTGCCAGCAGCTTCCAGGGGGAGACCCAGTACTTC.

This clone was picked up one time. The chain is built from TRBV5-1 and TRBJ2-3, with D unresolved. The CDR3 is 13 amino acids. Germline CDR1 reads SGHRS; CDR2 reads YFSETQ. Trimming removed 1 base at V and 6 bases at J, with 9 bases between. This chain's CDR3 is CASSLRSGDTQYF. CDR3 bases: TGCGCCAGCAGCTTGAGGAGTGGTGATACGCAGTATTTT.

The rearrangement joins TRBV9 to TRBJ1-4; D is unclear. V was clipped by 1 base and J by 7 bases, with 17 bases between them. Germline V gene lookup returns CDR1 SGDLS and CDR2 YYNGEE. The CDR3 runs 16 residues. Here the CDR3 reads CASSVKSGREGEKLFF. The CDR3 coding sequence is TGTGCCAGCAGCGTAAAAAGTGGGCGGGAAGGTGAAAAACTGTTTTTT.

J is TRBJ1-1 and V is TRBV6-1; D is uncertain. The CDR3 length is 13 residues. V lost 0 bases and J 12 bases, leaving 14 bases between the germline ends. Germline lookup yields CDR1 MNHNS and CDR2 SASEGT. The CDR3 region has the DNA TGTGCCAGCAGTGAAGCGCACGGCCGAGGTTCTTTCTTT. This codes for CASSEAHGRGSFF.

The chain carries TRBV3-1 (or the pseudogene TRBV3-2) and TRBJ2-1; TRBD1 matches 10 bases. The CDR3 is 14 amino acids. CDR1 is LGHDT, CDR2 YNNKEL, per germline (reference sequence). V gave up 4 bases and J gave up 9 bases; unmatched junction bases: 6. The CDR3 sequence is CASSPDRGRGEQFF. DNA for the CDR3: TGTGCCAGCAGCCCGGACAGGGGGAGGGGTGAGCAGTTCTTC.

CDR3 protein: CASSPGTGFEKLFF. CDR3 nucleotides: TGTGCCAGCTCCCCCGGGACAGGGTTTGAAAAACTGTTTTTT. This chain joins TRBV5-5 and TRBJ1-4; 9 nucleotides line up with TRBD1. Trimming removed 7 bases from V and 7 bases from J; junction bases left unmatched: 8. There are 14 residues in the CDR3. Germline CDR1 reads SGHKS; CDR2 reads YYEKEE (reference sequence).

The chain carries TRBV28 and TRBJ1-4, with unresolved D. V was cut by 2 bases and J by 17 bases, with 18 bases left in between. The CDR3 sequence is 13 residues long. The V gene's germline CDR1 is MDHEN and CDR2 SYDVKM. The CDR3 region is CASSLNREFGLFF. For the CDR3, the DNA is TGTGCCAGCAGTTTAAATAGGGAATTTGGACTATTTTTT.